The T cell receptor beta chain under discussion was sequenced for a study of blood T cell repertoires in COVID-19. Sequencing was performed with immunoSEQ multiplex PCR; in TCRdb, only in-frame clones are kept and a portion is missing. Of 70,000 to 75,000 clones listed, roughly 90% are singletons. This CDR3 is built from 15 residues. Germline CDR1 and CDR2: MNHEY and SMNVEV (reference sequence). V shed 5 bases, J shed 5 bases, and the junction held 9 bases outside the gene matches. What was sequenced was peripheral blood. This receptor was identified in a human donor in a cohort sampled during active COVID-19. V usage is TRBV27 and J usage is TRBJ2-5, with 9 bases identical to TRBD2. The DNA of the CDR3 is TGTGCCAGCAGTCTAGGGACTAGCTGGGGGGAGACCCAGTACTTC. Amino acids: CASSLGTSWGETQYF.